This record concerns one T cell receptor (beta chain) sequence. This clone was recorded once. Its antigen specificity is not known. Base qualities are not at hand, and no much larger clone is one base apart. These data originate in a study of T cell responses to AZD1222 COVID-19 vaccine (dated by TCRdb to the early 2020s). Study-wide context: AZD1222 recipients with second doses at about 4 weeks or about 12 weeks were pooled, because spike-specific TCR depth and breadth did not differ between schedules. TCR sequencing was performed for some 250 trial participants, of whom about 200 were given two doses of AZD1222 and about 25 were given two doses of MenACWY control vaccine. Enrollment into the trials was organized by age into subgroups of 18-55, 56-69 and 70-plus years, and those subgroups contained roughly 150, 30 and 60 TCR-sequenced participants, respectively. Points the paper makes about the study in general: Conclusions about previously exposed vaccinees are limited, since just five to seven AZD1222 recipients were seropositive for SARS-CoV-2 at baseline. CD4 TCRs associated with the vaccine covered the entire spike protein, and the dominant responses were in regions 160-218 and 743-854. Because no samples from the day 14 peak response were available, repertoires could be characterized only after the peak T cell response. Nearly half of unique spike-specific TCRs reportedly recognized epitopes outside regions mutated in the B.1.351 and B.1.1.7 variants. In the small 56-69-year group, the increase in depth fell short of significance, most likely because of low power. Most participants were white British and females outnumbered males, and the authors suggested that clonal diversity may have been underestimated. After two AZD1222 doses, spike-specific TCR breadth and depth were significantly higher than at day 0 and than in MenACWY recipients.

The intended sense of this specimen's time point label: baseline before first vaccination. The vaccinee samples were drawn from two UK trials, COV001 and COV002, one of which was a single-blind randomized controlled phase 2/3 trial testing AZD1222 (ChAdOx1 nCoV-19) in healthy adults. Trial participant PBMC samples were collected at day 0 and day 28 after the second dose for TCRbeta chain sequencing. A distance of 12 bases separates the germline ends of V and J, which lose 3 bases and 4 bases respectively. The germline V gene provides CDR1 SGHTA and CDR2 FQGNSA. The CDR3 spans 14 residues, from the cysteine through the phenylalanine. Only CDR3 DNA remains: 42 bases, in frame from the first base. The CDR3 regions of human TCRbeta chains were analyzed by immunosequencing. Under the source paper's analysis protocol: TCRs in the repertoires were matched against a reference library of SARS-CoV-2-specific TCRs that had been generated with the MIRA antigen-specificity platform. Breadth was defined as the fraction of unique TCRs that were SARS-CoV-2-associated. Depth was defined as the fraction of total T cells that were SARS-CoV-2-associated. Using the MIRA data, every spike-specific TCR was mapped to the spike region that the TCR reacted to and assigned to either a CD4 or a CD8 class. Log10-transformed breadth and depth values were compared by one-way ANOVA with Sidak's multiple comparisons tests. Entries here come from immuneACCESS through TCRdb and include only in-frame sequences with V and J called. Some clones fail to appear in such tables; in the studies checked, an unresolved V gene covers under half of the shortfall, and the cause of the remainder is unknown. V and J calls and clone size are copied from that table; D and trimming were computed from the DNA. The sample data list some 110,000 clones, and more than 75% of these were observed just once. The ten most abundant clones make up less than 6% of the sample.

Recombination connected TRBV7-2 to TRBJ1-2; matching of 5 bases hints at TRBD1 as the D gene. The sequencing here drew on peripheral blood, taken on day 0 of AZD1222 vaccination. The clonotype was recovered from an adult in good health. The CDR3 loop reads CASSFGTSPYGYTF. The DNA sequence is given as TGTGCCAGCAGCTTCGGGACTTCTCCCTATGGCTACACCTTC.